The 4 T cell receptor beta chains in this list originate from one sample, sequenced in a study of cytomegalovirus exposure and HLA in healthy donors. A multiplex PCR was run with 60 Vbeta primers and 13 Jbeta primers. Some clones are missing from TCRdb's copy, which holds only in-frame ones; the method was immunoSEQ multiplex PCR. The data contain around 150,000 clones, roughly 75% of them singletons. Sequencing input: PBMCs. These TCRs come from a woman between 35 and 50 years old in good health and CMV-seropositive.

This clone appeared a few times. The chain joins TRBV18 to TRBJ1-1; the D gene is possibly TRBD1 (5 bases). The CDR3 spans 16 residues. From germline, CDR1 is KGHSH and CDR2 LQKENI. The V end was cut by 3 bases, the J end by 0 bases, with 14 bases between. CDR3 nucleotide sequence: TGTGCCAGCTCACCTCGGCAGGGCAATCTGAACACTGAAGCTTTCTTT. Translation: CASSPRQGNLNTEAFF.

Notes on this clone: Mismatch with germline at one junction end may stem from a read error. J is TRBJ2-7 and V is TRBV6-1; possible D gene TRBD1, 6 bases. Germline V gene sequence: CDR1 MNHNS, CDR2 SASEGT. The CDR3 spans 14 residues. DNA of the CDR3: TGTGCCAGCAAACCGGGACATCCCTCCTACGAGCAGTGCTTC. Amino acids: CASKPGHPSYEQCF.

The J gene is TRBJ2-7, the V gene TRBV25-1; D is possibly TRBD2 (5 bases). Trimming took 1 base from V and 6 from J, leaving 16 bases between them. CDR1 is MGHDK and CDR2 is SYGVNS in the germline V gene. This CDR3 is 15 amino acids long. The CDR3 coding sequence is TGTGCCAGCAGTGAATTCGACTACCCCACCGGCGAGCAGTACTTC. Amino acids: CASSEFDYPTGEQYF.

The V call is TRBV29-1, the J call TRBJ2-1, with a tentative D call TRBD2 (6 bases). Trimming pared 4 bases from V and 6 bases from J, leaving 16 bases between. Per the germline V gene, CDR1 is SQVTM and CDR2 is ANQGSEA. The CDR3 sequence is 14 residues long. The CDR3 spells CSVGPGAAGNEQFF. In DNA, the CDR3 is TGCAGCGTTGGTCCGGGAGCCGCGGGCAATGAGCAGTTCTTC.